The 23 T cell receptor beta chains in this list originate from one sample, sequenced in a study of blood T cell repertoires in COVID-19. TCRdb's table, derived via immunoSEQ multiplex PCR, lists solely in-frame clones and lacks some. The sample has under 200,000 clones; approximately 88% are singletons. Sequenced input: peripheral blood. The receptors derive from an older woman with acute or convalescent COVID-19.

The genes are TRBV5-1 and TRBJ2-7; tentatively, D is TRBD1 (6 bases). The V gene lost 0 bases and the J gene lost 5 bases, with 6 bases spanning the gap. Germline CDR1 and CDR2: SGHRS and YFSETQ. The CDR3 consists of 12 residues. DNA for the CDR3: TGCGCCAGCAGCTTGGGGACAGACGAGCAGTACTTC. It translates to CASSLGTDEQYF.

V usage is TRBV5-1 and J usage is TRBJ2-3; 7 nucleotides agree with TRBD2. Trimming at V came to 0 bases and at J to 12 bases, leaving 10 bases not matched to a gene. CDR1 and CDR2 from the germline V gene are SGHRS and YFSETQ. CDR3 length equals 14 residues. CDR3 nucleotides: TGCGCCAGCAGCTTGGATTCTAGAGGGACTACTCAGTATTTT. This gives the protein CASSLDSRGTTQYF.

CDR3 bases: TGCGCCAGCAGCTTTGGAGGTTCTGGGGCCAACGTCCTGACTTTC. Protein sequence: CASSFGGSGANVLTF. The chain carries TRBV5-1 and TRBJ2-6, with D possibly TRBD2 on 5 matching bases. This CDR3 has 15 amino acids. Trimming left V 2 bases short and J 1 base short, with 7 bases between. The germline V gene encodes CDR1 SGHRS and CDR2 YFSETQ. Together with reference TRBV5-1 and TRBJ2-6, the CDR3 gives the full variable domain: KAGVTQTPRYLIKTRGQQVTLSCSPISGHRSVSWYQQTPGQGLQFLFEYFSETQRNKGNFPGRFSGRQFSNSRSEMNVSTLELGDSALYLCASSFGGSGANVLTFGAGSRLTVL.

The chain is built from TRBV5-1 and TRBJ1-4, with D uncertain. The CDR3 contains 15 residues. Trimming removed 7 bases at V and 7 bases at J, with 20 bases between. Germline assignment: CDR1 SGHRS and CDR2 YFSETQ. For the CDR3, the DNA is TGCGCCAGCGCCCCAAGCCCTGTTATAGCTGAAAAACTGTTTTTT. Its protein is CASAPSPVIAEKLFF.

The chain carries TRBV6-2 or TRBV6-3 and TRBJ2-5; the D gene is possibly TRBD1 (6 bases). V was trimmed by 2 bases and J by 5 bases, leaving 15 bases between them. There are 15 residues in the CDR3. Looked up from germline, CDR1 is MNHEY and CDR2 is SVGEGT. The CDR3 DNA is TGTGCCAGCAGTTACCTATGGGACAAGGGGGAGACCCAGTACTTC. Its protein product is CASSYLWDKGETQYF.

The chain recombines TRBV15 with TRBJ2-2; a possible D gene is TRBD1 (6 bases). V lost 5 bases and J lost 2, with 9 bases in between. The CDR3 runs to 14 residues. CDR1 and CDR2 (germline): LNHNV, YYDKDF (reference sequence). CDR3 sequence reads: CATSRQVNTGELFF. The CDR3 region has the DNA TGTGCCACCAGCCGACAGGTAAACACCGGGGAGCTGTTTTTT.

V gene TRBV12-2 combines with J gene TRBJ1-5; TRBD1 is the table's D call, not checked against the DNA. TRBV12-2 is an annotated pseudogene. This CDR3 has 19 amino acids. This CDR3 reads CASRPCPGTGARINQPQHF. CDR3 sequence (DNA): TGTGCAAGTCGCCCATGTCCCGGGACAGGGGCAAGGATCAATCAGCCCCAGCATTTT.

The rearrangement links TRBV6-5 to TRBJ2-7; D gene uncertain. Trimming stripped 2 bases from V and 6 bases from J, with 14 bases between. The V gene's germline CDR1 is MNHEY and CDR2 SVGAGI. This CDR3 region has 14 residues. The CDR3, as DNA: TGTGCCAGCAGTTACGGGCAGGTTTTAACCGAGCAGTACTTC. Amino acids: CASSYGQVLTEQYF.

The rearrangement joins TRBV5-1 to TRBJ1-1; D possibly corresponds to TRBD1 (5 bases). The CDR3 extends over 15 amino acids. The germline V gene encodes CDR1 SGHRS and CDR2 YFSETQ. V dropped 0 bases and J dropped 0 bases, with 9 bases sitting between them. For the CDR3, the DNA is TGCGCCAGCAGCTTGGGGCAGGGAATGAACACTGAAGCTTTCTTT. Protein: CASSLGQGMNTEAFF. The full variable domain, in which reference TRBV5-1 and TRBJ1-1 provide the parts outside the CDR3, is KAGVTQTPRYLIKTRGQQVTLSCSPISGHRSVSWYQQTPGQGLQFLFEYFSETQRNKGNFPGRFSGRQFSNSRSEMNVSTLELGDSALYLCASSLGQGMNTEAFFGQGTRLTVV.

This rearrangement joins TRBV19 to TRBJ1-5, with TRBD1 matching 8 bases. This CDR3 has 15 amino acids. The junction had 7 bases not matched to a gene; V was cut back by 5 bases and J by 4 bases. The germline V gene has CDR1 LNHDA and CDR2 SQIVND (reference sequence). The CDR3 DNA reads as TGTGCCAGTAGTTACCGACAGGGGAAAAATCAGCCCCAGCATTTT. Encoded protein: CASSYRQGKNQPQHF.

This chain uses TRBV6-2 or TRBV6-3 with TRBJ2-1; 10 nucleotides line up with TRBD2. CDR1 is MNHEY, CDR2 SVGEGT, per germline. Trimming removed 5 bases from V and 0 bases from J; junction bases left unmatched: 4. This CDR3 spans 16 amino acids. CDR3 bases: TGTGCCAGCAGTGGCTGGACTAGCGGCTCCTACAATGAGCAGTTCTTC. It encodes CASSGWTSGSYNEQFF.

This chain uses TRBV7-2 with TRBJ2-5, with TRBD2 as a possible D gene (6 bases). Looked up from germline, CDR1 is SGHTA and CDR2 is FQGNSA. The length of the CDR3 is 13 residues. Trimming stripped 6 bases from V and 2 bases from J, with 10 bases between. The CDR3 region has the DNA TGTGCCAGCAGTTGGGCGGGGCAAGAGACCCAGTACTTC. Its translation is CASSWAGQETQYF.

This clone has just a few counts. The chain has TRBV6-6 and TRBJ1-2; 7 nucleotides agree with TRBD1. The V gene end was trimmed by 6 bases and the J gene end by 5 bases; junction bases not matched to a gene: 3. Germline CDR1 and CDR2: MNHNY and SVGAGI (reference sequence). The CDR3 sequence is 12 residues long. The CDR3 sequence is CASRDRVYGYTF. DNA for the CDR3: TGTGCCAGCAGAGACAGGGTTTATGGCTACACCTTC.

The chain links TRBV11-2 to TRBJ1-5; no definite D call. CDR1 and CDR2 from the germline V gene are SGHAT and FQNNGV. V gave up 3 bases and J gave up 3 bases, with 6 bases separating them. The length of the CDR3 is 13 residues. In DNA, the CDR3 is TGTGCCAGCAGCTTGACTTACAATCAGCCCCAGCATTTT. As protein: CASSLTYNQPQHF.

The chain combines TRBV10-3 with TRBJ2-3; 7 bases are a match to TRBD1. J was trimmed by 2 bases and V by 2 bases; bases with no gene match: 10. The CDR3 length is 17 residues. Looked up from germline, CDR1 is ENHRY and CDR2 is SYGVKD. In nucleotides, the CDR3 is TGTGCCATCAGTGAGGCCGCACAGGGGTTGGACACAGATACGCAGTATTTT. Protein: CAISEAAQGLDTDTQYF.

This sequence joins TRBV11-3 and TRBJ2-7; the D gene is possibly TRBD1 (6 bases). The CDR3 is 12 residues long. The germline V gene has CDR1 SGHNT and CDR2 YENEEA. The ends were cut back, 3 bases at V and 5 bases at J, with 8 bases in the middle. CDR3 in DNA: TGTGCCAGCAGCTTTGGGGGCGACGAGCAGTACTTC. Its protein is CASSFGGDEQYF.

This rearrangement joins TRBV5-1 to TRBJ2-5, with TRBD2 identical over 7 bases. The CDR3 is made up of 15 amino acids. In germline, CDR1 is SGHRS, CDR2 YFSETQ. With V trimmed by 1 base and J by 4 bases, 7 bases remained unmatched. CDR3 sequence: CASSLWSGGGETQYF. The CDR3 DNA sequence: TGCGCCAGCAGCTTGTGGTCGGGGGGTGGAGAGACCCAGTACTTC.

The chain employs TRBV5-4 and TRBJ2-7; 7 bases match TRBD2. CDR1 SGHNT and CDR2 YYREEE come from the germline V gene (reference sequence). J was trimmed by 2 bases and V by 4 bases; bases with no gene match: 6. CDR3 length equals 14 residues. The CDR3 DNA sequence: TGTGCCAGCAGCCGGGAGGAGAGCCCCTACGAGCAGTACTTC. It codes for CASSREESPYEQYF.

About this clone itself: This sample also contains other DNA sequences that code for the same CDR3. This chain links TRBV14 with TRBJ2-5, with a tentative D call TRBD1 (5 bases). Germline V gene lookup returns CDR1 SGHDN and CDR2 FVKESK. Trimming took off 3 bases at V and 1 base at J, with 9 bases between the two ends. CDR3 length: 14 residues. The CDR3 DNA reads TGTGCCAGCAGCCAGAATAGGGGCCAAGAGACCCAGTACTTC. It translates to CASSQNRGQETQYF.

V is TRBV11-2 and J is TRBJ2-1; 7 nucleotides align to TRBD1. The CDR3 covers 18 residues. Germline lookup yields CDR1 SGHAT and CDR2 FQNNGV. The trim removed 5 bases at V and 0 bases at J, leaving 13 bases unmatched. DNA of the CDR3: TGTGCCAGCAGCCACAGGGGCCTCAATTACCGCTCCTACAATGAGCAGTTCTTC. This translates into CASSHRGLNYRSYNEQFF. Supplemented by reference TRBV11-2 and TRBJ2-1, the full variable domain reads EAGVAQSPRYKIIEKRQSVAFWCNPISGHATLYWYQQILGQGPKLLIQFQNNGVVDDSQLPKDRFSAERLKGVDSTLKIQPAKLEDSAVYLCASSHRGLNYRSYNEQFFGPGTRLTVL.

The chain recombines TRBV6-2 or TRBV6-3 with TRBJ1-2, with a tentative D call TRBD1 (5 bases). Trimming stripped 2 bases from V and 3 bases from J, with 16 bases between. Germline lookup yields CDR1 MNHEY and CDR2 SVGEGT. This CDR3 has 16 amino acids. The CDR3 DNA is TGTGCCAGCAGTTACGGGTCTTTGGGCAGGGACTATGGCTACACCTTC. It codes for CASSYGSLGRDYGYTF.

The chain carries TRBV4-3 and TRBJ1-5, with D tentatively TRBD1 (6 bases). Germline assignment: CDR1 LGHNA and CDR2 YSLEER. The CDR3 extends over 16 amino acids. The germline V and J ends were trimmed by 0 bases and 2 bases, with 11 bases remaining between them. CDR3 coding DNA: TGCGCCAGCAGCCAAGATTTACAGGGAGGCAATCAGCCCCAGCATTTT. It encodes CASSQDLQGGNQPQHF.

The CDR3 loop reads CATGLAGTLGTQYF. DNA of the CDR3: TGTGCCACAGGGCTAGCGGGCACTCTCGGGACCCAGTACTTC. The chain is built from TRBV27 and TRBJ2-5; 8 nucleotides line up with TRBD2. CDR1 MNHEY and CDR2 SMNVEV come from the germline V gene (reference sequence). Unmatched junction bases numbered 14, after V lost 10 bases and J lost 7 bases. This CDR3 region has 14 residues.